A selection of T cell receptor beta chains follows, all from one sample in a study of beta chain features in type 1 diabetes. Libraries were prepared by immunoSEQ multiplex PCR; TCRdb keeps only in-frame clonotypes and omits some of them. The data hold over 300,000 clones, with around 9.7% observed a single time. Sequencing used central memory CD4+ T cells from blood. These receptors originate from a man between 25 and 39 years old with type 1 diabetes. CDR3s include the opening cysteine and the closing phenylalanine or tryptophan. The D gene is left open where the match is weak. A clone size is listed for some rows: how often the clone was seen (once, few, many), or a class if it is expanded.

clone size	V gene	D gene	J gene	CDR3 DNA	CDR3 protein
few	TRBV27	-	TRBJ2-7	TGTGCCAGCGGGGGGGCCGGCTACGAGCAGTACTTC	CASGGAGYEQYF
many	TRBV28	-	TRBJ2-1	TGTGCCAGCTATCCCCTTGGCCAACCTTACAATGAGCAGTTCTTC	CASYPLGQPYNEQFF
-	TRBV2	-	TRBJ1-5	TGTGCCAGCAGTGAAAATCCAGGGAGTAATCAGCCCCAGCATTTT	CASSENPGSNQPQHF
-	TRBV7-8	-	TRBJ1-5	TGTGCCAGCAGCTTAGGACACGGCCTAGGACAGCCCCAGCATTTT	CASSLGHGLGQPQHF
few	TRBV9	-	TRBJ2-5	TGTGCCAGCAGCCAAGGCAGGTGGGAGACCCAGTACTTC	CASSQGRWETQYF
many	TRBV7-2	-	TRBJ1-6	TGTGCCAGCAGCTCACCAGATAATTCACCCCTCCACTTT	CASSSPDNSPLHF
-	TRBV13	TRBD2	TRBJ2-5	TGTGCCAGCAGCCCCGGGATACTAGCGGGGGGGCCCGGAGGGGAAGAGACCCAGTACTTC	CASSPGILAGGPGGEETQYF
few	TRBV5-4	-	TRBJ1-5	TGTGCCAGCAGCGCGGGCGGGGGGAATCAGCCCCAGCATTTT	CASSAGGGNQPQHF
once	TRBV7-2	-	TRBJ2-1	TGTGCCAGCAGCTTGGACAGCTCCTCCTACAATGAGCAGTTCTTC	CASSLDSSSYNEQFF
-	TRBV18	-	TRBJ1-1	TGTGCCAGCTCACCACAGAAACGTGAAGCTTTCTTT	CASSPQKREAFF
few	TRBV6-4	-	TRBJ2-1	TGTGCCAGCAGTGACTCTCTGGCCCCCAGCTCCTACAATGAGCAGTTCTTC	CASSDSLAPSSYNEQFF
few	TRBV7-2	-	TRBJ1-5	TGTGCCAGCAGCTTAGGGTATCCGGGCGGATCACGCAATCAGCCCCAGCATTTT	CASSLGYPGGSRNQPQHF
few	TRBV5-1	TRBD2	TRBJ2-1	TGCGCCAGCAGCTGGTCGGGGACTAGCGGGTTGGATGGTGAGCAGTTCTTC	CASSWSGTSGLDGEQFF
few	TRBV11-2	-	TRBJ2-3	TGTGCCAGCAGCCGCGTTACTAGCTGGGCGGATACGCAGTATTTT	CASSRVTSWADTQYF
-	TRBV11-2	-	TRBJ2-5	TGTGCCAGCAGCCCCGGACAGCCTCAAGAGACCCAGTACTTC	CASSPGQPQETQYF
few	TRBV6-6	-	TRBJ2-1	TGTGCCAGCAGTTATTCAGGGACGTACAATGAGCAGTTCTTC	CASSYSGTYNEQFF
few	TRBV11-2	-	TRBJ1-2	TGTGCCAGCAGCTTAGGACATTCGAACTATGGCTACACCTTC	CASSLGHSNYGYTF
many	TRBV5-4	-	TRBJ1-4	TGTGCCAGCAGCGTCGGGTTTGGTGGTGAAAAACTGTTTTTT	CASSVGFGGEKLFF
few	TRBV7-9	-	TRBJ2-3	TGTGCCAGCAAGGAGGGTACCACAGATACGCAGTATTTT	CASKEGTTDTQYF
many	TRBV11-3	-	TRBJ1-6	TGTGCCAGCAGCCTGGGACACAGTAATTCACCCCTCCACTTT	CASSLGHSNSPLHF
few	TRBV4-3	TRBD1	TRBJ2-3	TGCGCCAGCAGCCTCCACACAGGGGGCAGGACAGATACGCAGTATTTT	CASSLHTGGRTDTQYF
-	TRBV4-2	TRBD1	TRBJ1-5	TGTGCCAGCAGCCAGACAGGGCCTCGGGGCAATCAGCCCCAGCATTTT	CASSQTGPRGNQPQHF
-	TRBV30	TRBD1	TRBJ1-2	TGTGCCTGGGCATTTATGACAGGGGGTAGTGGCTACACCTTC	CAWAFMTGGSGYTF
few	TRBV2	-	TRBJ1-1	TGTGCCAGCAGCGTCACGAGGGGGAACACTGAAGCTTTCTTT	CASSVTRGNTEAFF
-	TRBV19	-	TRBJ2-1	TGTGCCACCGCACGGGGCCGCCTGTACAATGAGCAGTTCTTC	CATARGRLYNEQFF
-	TRBV4-1	-	TRBJ2-1	TGCGCCAGCAGCCGGCTCGAGGGGGCTAGCGGGTCTTTCAATGAGCAGTTCTTC	CASSRLEGASGSFNEQFF
few	TRBV6-5	TRBD2	TRBJ2-4	TGTGCCAGCAATGATCTAGCGGGGGGCCTTGACATTCAGTACTTC	CASNDLAGGLDIQYF
-	TRBV27	-	TRBJ2-1	TGTGCCAGCAGTCAACAGACAGTAAGAGGGTACAATGAGCAGTTCTTC	CASSQQTVRGYNEQFF
few	TRBV18	-	TRBJ2-1	TGTGCCAGCTCACCACGGGCCTACAATGAGCAGTTCTTC	CASSPRAYNEQFF
-	TRBV30	TRBD2	TRBJ2-1	TGTGCCTGGACCTTAGGGTACGGGACTAGCGGGGAGGATGAGCAGTTCTTC	CAWTLGYGTSGEDEQFF
few	TRBV9	TRBD2	TRBJ2-3	TGTGCCAGCGAGACTAGCCCCACAGATACGCAGTATTTT	CASETSPTDTQYF
many	TRBV29-1	-	TRBJ2-1	TGCAGCGTTGCCCACTCCTACAATGAGCAGTTCTTC	CSVAHSYNEQFF
-	TRBV18	TRBD1	TRBJ2-7	TGTGCCAGCTCACCCCCGACAGGGAGCGAGCAGTACTTC	CASSPPTGSEQYF
-	TRBV7-2	TRBD2	TRBJ2-5	TGTGCCCGCAGCTGGGGGACTAGCGGGGGAGAAGGAGAGACCCAGTACTTC	CARSWGTSGGEGETQYF
-	TRBV13	-	TRBJ2-3	TGTGCCAGCTCCCCTGCAGGGGCTAGCACAGATACGCAGTATTTT	CASSPAGASTDTQYF
many	TRBV13	-	TRBJ2-1	TGTGCCAGCAGCTTACGGGGCTTCTACAATGAGCAGTTCTTC	CASSLRGFYNEQFF
-	TRBV7-9	-	TRBJ1-1	TGTGCCAGCAGCGTAGACGGGGGATTCGTGGCTTTCTTT	CASSVDGGFVAFF
few	TRBV6-5	TRBD2	TRBJ2-1	TGTGCCAGCAGCCCACTAGCGGGGGTTTACAATGAGCAGTTCTTC	CASSPLAGVYNEQFF
few	TRBV2	-	TRBJ2-1	TGTGCCAGCACGACAGACAACAATGAGCAGTTCTTC	CASTTDNNEQFF
few	TRBV25-1	-	TRBJ2-5	TGTGCCAGCAGTGGACGGGGGAAGGGGCAAGAGACCCAGTACTTC	CASSGRGKGQETQYF
many	TRBV10-3	TRBD1	TRBJ2-7	TGTGCCATCAGCCCTACCGGGACAGGGGGCAGCGAGCAGTACTTC	CAISPTGTGGSEQYF
few	TRBV4-1	-	TRBJ2-7	TGCGCCAGCAGCCCGGAGGGACAAGTCTCCTACGAGCAGTACTTC	CASSPEGQVSYEQYF
-	TRBV7-2	TRBD2	TRBJ2-5	TGTGCCAGCAAGATAGCGGGGGGGCGTACCCAGTACTTC	CASKIAGGRTQYF
few	TRBV9	-	TRBJ1-2	TGTGCCAGCAGCGTAGGCAAGGATGACTATGGCTACACCTTC	CASSVGKDDYGYTF
few	TRBV7-7	-	TRBJ2-4	TGTGCCAGCCCGCGGGGGCCCAAAAACATTCAGTACTTC	CASPRGPKNIQYF
-	TRBV6-5	-	TRBJ2-5	TGTGCCAGCCGGAAGGAGGCTCAAGAGACCCAGTACTTC	CASRKEAQETQYF
few	TRBV7-9	TRBD2	TRBJ2-1	TGTGCCAGCAGCAACAAACTCAGACTAGCGGGTACCTACAATGAGCAGTTCTTC	CASSNKLRLAGTYNEQFF
many	TRBV20-1	-	TRBJ2-7	TGCAGTGCCAAAGTGGGCTACGAGCAGTACTTC	CSAKVGYEQYF
-	TRBV7-2	-	TRBJ2-1	TGTGCCAGCAGCAGCATAGGGGTTAGCTCCTACAATGAGCAGTTCTTC	CASSSIGVSSYNEQFF
few	TRBV6-5	-	TRBJ1-2	TGTGCCAGCAGCTCCGGAGGGAACTATGGCTACACCTTC	CASSSGGNYGYTF
-	TRBV11-2	-	TRBJ2-3	TGTGCCAGTACTAGCACAGATACGCAGTATTTT	CASTSTDTQYF
few	TRBV5-6	-	TRBJ1-2	TGTGCCAGCAGCTCGGTCCTTGAAGATGGCTACACCTTC	CASSSVLEDGYTF